Detailed here is one TCR beta chain. V lost 0 bases, J lost 0 bases, and 12 bases lay in between. The CDR3 has 17 amino acids. Per germline, CDR1 SGHKS and CDR2 YYEKEE (reference sequence). Only in-frame clones appear in the TCRdb table, and some are missing; sequencing was by immunoSEQ multiplex PCR. The sample holds around 250,000 clones, roughly nine tenths seen once. This sample was included in a study of blood T cell repertoires in COVID-19. Sequences were obtained from peripheral blood. The chain uses TRBV5-5 and TRBJ1-4; D unclear. The clonotype comes from a man in his 60s with acute or convalescent COVID-19. CDR3 residues: CASSLGLAVTTNEKLFF. Written as DNA, the CDR3 is TGTGCCAGCAGCTTGGGATTGGCGGTAACAACTAATGAAAAACTGTTTTTT.